Each of the 28 T cell receptor beta chains below was sequenced from the same sample in a study of blood T cell repertoires in COVID-19. The table came from immunoSEQ multiplex PCR; TCRdb's copy has only in-frame clones and leaves some out. Of 340,000 or so clones in the sample, roughly 84% were seen once. Sequencing used peripheral blood. The receptors stem from a man aged 50-59 years with active or convalescent COVID-19.

This clone has a single count. The V gene is TRBV18, the J gene TRBJ2-5; 11 bases are a match to TRBD2. This CDR3 comprises 15 residues. The V gene's germline CDR1 is KGHSH and CDR2 LQKENI. J lost 5 bases, V lost 2 bases, and 4 bases had no gene match. This chain's CDR3 is CASSPILAGDETQYF. CDR3 coding DNA: TGTGCCAGCTCACCAATACTAGCGGGAGATGAGACCCAGTACTTC.

V usage is TRBV11-2 and J usage is TRBJ2-1; 10 nucleotides match TRBD1. V shed 5 bases and J 6 bases; nucleotides not matched to a gene: 10. CDR3 length equals 16 residues. Germline values: CDR1 SGHAT, CDR2 FQNNGV. DNA of the CDR3: TGTGCCAGCAGCCCGAGCGGGACAGGGGCGGGCAATGAGCAGTTCTTC. This translates into CASSPSGTGAGNEQFF.

This clone was picked up a small number of times. The chain couples TRBV28 to TRBJ2-2, with TRBD2 matching over 14 bases. The germline V gene has CDR1 MDHEN and CDR2 SYDVKM. This CDR3 has 17 amino acids. Germline trimming cut 5 bases from V and 2 bases from J; bases unmatched to any gene: 4. The CDR3 nucleotides read TGTGCCAGCAGTCCCGGACTAGCGGGAGGAAACACCGGGGAGCTGTTTTTT. This encodes CASSPGLAGGNTGELFF.

V gene TRBV6-6 combines with J gene TRBJ1-4, with 8 positions matching TRBD1. The CDR3 has 15 residues. From germline, CDR1 is MNHNY and CDR2 SVGAGI (reference sequence). With V trimmed by 1 base and J by 5 bases, 3 bases remained unmatched. CDR3 sequence reads: CASSYWTGQNEKLFF. Written as DNA, the CDR3 is TGTGCCAGCAGTTACTGGACAGGGCAGAATGAAAAACTGTTTTTT.

V and J are TRBV6-5 and TRBJ1-2, with 7 positions matching TRBD1. This CDR3 comprises 14 residues. The germline V gene encodes CDR1 MNHEY and CDR2 SVGAGI. V lost 7 bases and J lost 4; bases outside the gene matches: 9. Here the CDR3 reads CASTPDRAGYGYTF. Here the CDR3 DNA reads TGTGCCAGCACCCCTGACAGGGCGGGCTATGGCTACACCTTC.

This clone was counted a few times. V usage is TRBV2 and J usage is TRBJ2-7; perhaps TRBD1 as D (6 bases). With 2 bases removed from V and 5 bases from J, the gap between germline ends came to 13 bases. This CDR3 is 14 amino acids long. CDR1 and CDR2 (germline): SNHLY, FYNNEI. This CDR3 reads CASSESRSGDEQYF. The CDR3 DNA reads as TGTGCCAGCAGTGAATCGAGGTCAGGGGACGAGCAGTACTTC. Based on the CDR3 plus reference TRBV2 and TRBJ2-7, the full variable domain is EPEVTQTPSHQVTQMGQEVILRCVPISNHLYFYWYRQILGQKVEFLVSFYNNEISEKSEIFDDQFSVERPDGSNFTLKIRSTKLEDSAMYFCASSESRSGDEQYFGPGTRLTVT.

The CDR3 is CASSFGTSGTDTQYF. As DNA, the CDR3 is TGTGCCAGCAGTTTTGGTACTAGCGGGACAGATACGCAGTATTTT. The rearrangement joins TRBV28 to TRBJ2-3; TRBD2 matches at 9 bases. The V and J ends lost 3 bases and 3 bases, in that order; junction bases with no gene match: 4. The germline V gene has CDR1 MDHEN and CDR2 SYDVKM. The CDR3 totals 15 residues.

This chain connects TRBV6-5 to TRBJ2-3; 8 nucleotides line up with TRBD1. The CDR3 contains 13 residues. Unmatched junction bases numbered 3, after V lost 6 bases and J lost 4 bases. Per the germline V gene, CDR1 is MNHEY and CDR2 is SVGAGI. In nucleotides, the CDR3 is TGTGCCAGCAGAATGACAGGGGCAGATACGCAGTATTTT. Protein sequence: CASRMTGADTQYF.

This clone appeared a few times. The rearrangement uses TRBV19 and TRBJ2-5; a possible D gene is TRBD1 (6 bases). Germline V lookup: CDR1 LNHDA, CDR2 SQIVND (reference sequence). V was trimmed by 2 bases and J by 10 bases, leaving 20 bases between them. The CDR3 loop spans 15 amino acids. CDR3 protein: CASSITRGPGGIQYF. The CDR3 DNA reads TGTGCCAGTAGTATAACCAGGGGCCCCGGAGGCATCCAGTACTTC.

For the CDR3, the DNA is TGTGCCAGCAGCGAAGCCGGGGTGACCTACGAGCAGTACTTC. It encodes CASSEAGVTYEQYF. This chain links TRBV21-1 with TRBJ2-7; the table names TRBD2, a call not compared with the DNA. TRBV21-1 is classified as a pseudogene. The CDR3 loop spans 14 amino acids.

The chain uses TRBV28 and TRBJ2-7; D not certain. Trimming cost V 4 bases and J 4 bases, with 5 bases left between them. The CDR3 loop spans 11 amino acids. The V gene's germline CDR1 is MDHEN and CDR2 SYDVKM. In DNA, the CDR3 is TGTGCCAGCAGTTCTCTATACGAGCAGTACTTC. Encoded protein: CASSSLYEQYF.

The chain uses TRBV19 and TRBJ1-5; 7 bases agree with TRBD1. The trim removed 4 bases at V and 2 bases at J, leaving 8 bases unmatched. Germline CDR1 LNHDA, CDR2 SQIVND (reference sequence). CDR3 length equals 16 residues. This chain's CDR3 is CASSKRTGWGNQPQHF. CDR3 DNA sequence: TGTGCCAGTAGTAAAAGGACAGGATGGGGCAATCAGCCCCAGCATTTT.

The rearrangement uses TRBV6-5 and TRBJ2-1, with 9 positions matching TRBD1. V gave up 5 bases and J gave up 7 bases; unmatched junction bases: 6. In germline, CDR1 is MNHEY, CDR2 SVGAGI. CDR3 length equals 14 residues. The CDR3 sequence is CASSRDRERNEQFF. The CDR3 bases are TGTGCCAGCAGTAGGGACAGGGAGCGGAATGAGCAGTTCTTC.

The V gene is TRBV28, the J gene TRBJ1-2; 10 nucleotides align to TRBD1. Germline V gene sequence: CDR1 MDHEN, CDR2 SYDVKM. After removal of 6 bases from V and 8 bases from J, the junction contained 9 bases not matched to a gene. This CDR3 region has 14 residues. CDR3 sequence (DNA): TGTGCCAGCAGCCCCCAGGGACAGGGGAAGGGCTACACCTTC. Its protein product is CASSPQGQGKGYTF.

The chain carries TRBV10-3 and TRBJ1-4; the D is unclear. The germline V gene has CDR1 ENHRY and CDR2 SYGVKD. CDR3 length: 15 residues. V dropped 4 bases and J dropped 0 bases, with 9 bases sitting between them. CDR3 in amino acids: CAISGTEPTNEKLFF. The CDR3 DNA reads TGTGCCATCAGTGGGACTGAACCAACTAATGAAAAACTGTTTTTT.

The rearrangement uses TRBV15 and TRBJ1-3; D is possibly TRBD1 (5 bases). V was cut by 4 bases and J by 2 bases, with 15 bases left in between. The CDR3 consists of 16 residues. Per the germline V gene, CDR1 is LNHNV and CDR2 is YYDKDF (reference sequence). This CDR3 is CATSTHQGLTGNTIYF. CDR3 coding DNA: TGTGCCACCAGCACCCACCAGGGCCTGACTGGAAACACCATATATTTT.

CDR3 loop: CACQGGTGNTIYF. CDR3 sequence (DNA): TGTGCCTGTCAGGGGGGCACTGGAAACACCATATATTTT. The chain links TRBV30 to TRBJ1-3; 7 positions agree with TRBD1. This CDR3 is built from 13 residues. CDR1 is GTSNPN, CDR2 SVGIG, per germline (reference sequence). After removal of 6 bases from V and 2 bases from J, the junction contained 4 bases not matched to a gene.

The J gene is TRBJ2-7, the V gene TRBV6-5; a weak D match, TRBD1 (6 bases). Germline V CDR1 and CDR2: MNHEY, SVGAGI. The CDR3 has 14 residues. Trimming shortened V by 1 base and J by 1 base, and 8 bases separated the two germline ends. CDR3 coding DNA: TGTGCCAGCAGTTACTTGAGGGGGTCCTACGAGCAGTACTTC. It translates to CASSYLRGSYEQYF.

Worth noting for this clone: Additional DNA sequences in this sample encode the identical CDR3. The V call is TRBV7-8, the J call TRBJ1-1, with TRBD1 as a possible D gene (6 bases). Germline CDR1 is SGHVS and CDR2 is FQNEAQ. V was shortened by 3 bases and J by 10 bases, with 18 bases between the two germline ends. The CDR3 is 14 amino acids. CDR3 coding DNA: TGTGCCAGCAGCTTGGGATCCGGGACACTAGGAGCTTTCTTT. Amino acid sequence: CASSLGSGTLGAFF.

This clone was observed a few times. The chain joins TRBV19 to TRBJ1-3, with D unclear. The V gene's germline CDR1 is LNHDA and CDR2 SQIVND (reference sequence). The CDR3 is 14 residues long. Between the trimmed V and J ends, which lost 7 bases and 0 bases, there was a span of 10 bases. The CDR3, as DNA: TGTGCCAGTAATTGGGCTTACTCTGGAAACACCATATATTTT. Encoded protein: CASNWAYSGNTIYF.

The V and J genes are TRBV6-5 and TRBJ1-4, with D hard to call. V dropped 5 bases and J dropped 10 bases, with 20 bases sitting between them. This CDR3 is 15 amino acids long. Germline V gene data show CDR1 as MNHEY and CDR2 as SVGAGI. The CDR3 nucleotides are TGTGCCAGCAGTCCCAGTATGGTTCGTAGCCGAAAACTGTTTTTT. Its protein product is CASSPSMVRSRKLFF.

V is TRBV28 and J is TRBJ1-5; D not certain. The germline V gene has CDR1 MDHEN and CDR2 SYDVKM. CDR3 length: 17 amino acids. With 4 bases removed from V and 0 bases from J, the gap between germline ends came to 16 bases. Written as DNA, the CDR3 is TGTGCCAGCAGTTCCCCTGCGACTGCATATAGCAATCAGCCCCAGCATTTT. It encodes CASSSPATAYSNQPQHF.

The chain links TRBV10-3 to TRBJ2-7; D is perhaps TRBD1 (6 bases). V was clipped by 5 bases and J by 6 bases, with 14 bases between them. This CDR3 has 13 amino acids. Per the germline V gene, CDR1 is ENHRY and CDR2 is SYGVKD. CDR3 nucleotides: TGTGCCATCAGTCGTCAGGGGTATCCCGAGCAGTACTTC. It specifies CAISRQGYPEQYF.

As to this clone: Distinct nucleotide sequences in the sample also encode this CDR3. The chain is built from TRBV28 and TRBJ1-2; 8 positions agree with TRBD1. The CDR3 sequence is 14 residues long. CDR1 MDHEN and CDR2 SYDVKM come from the germline V gene. The V segment lost 5 bases and the J segment 4 bases; nucleotides outside the gene matches: 6. The CDR3 sequence: CASSPGQGLYGYTF. DNA for the CDR3: TGTGCCAGCAGTCCCGGACAGGGTCTCTATGGCTACACCTTC.

This sequence joins TRBV5-4 and TRBJ1-1; 10 nucleotides line up with TRBD1. CDR3 size: 15 residues. V shed 2 bases, J shed 6 bases, and the junction held 7 bases outside the gene matches. Germline values: CDR1 SGHNT, CDR2 YYREEE (reference sequence). DNA of the CDR3: TGTGCCAGCAGCTTTGACAGGGGGCTTGGCGCTGAAGCTTTCTTT. It translates to CASSFDRGLGAEAFF.

The rearrangement joins TRBV24-1 to TRBJ1-4; 10 nucleotides match TRBD1. The ends lost 5 bases at V and 8 bases at J; junction bases unmatched: 7. The germline gives CDR1 KGHDR, CDR2 SFDVKD. This CDR3 comprises 15 residues. CDR3: CATSGSGGQGEKLFF. The CDR3, as DNA: TGTGCCACCAGTGGTTCAGGGGGACAGGGGGAAAAACTGTTTTTT.

The gene calls are TRBV5-1 and TRBJ2-5, with a possible D match to TRBD2 (6 bases). This CDR3 is 13 amino acids long. Germline assignment: CDR1 SGHRS and CDR2 YFSETQ. Deletions cut 4 bases from V and 2 bases from J, with 9 bases between. CDR3 in DNA: TGCGCCAGCAGCCCGGGACTGCAAGAGACCCAGTACTTC. Protein sequence: CASSPGLQETQYF.

This chain connects TRBV19 to TRBJ2-3, with 7 bases aligning to TRBD1. Germline CDR1 and CDR2: LNHDA and SQIVND (reference sequence). V lost 0 bases to trimming and J lost 7 bases; unmatched junction nucleotides: 4. The CDR3 is made up of 14 amino acids. CDR3 in DNA: TGTGCCAGTAGTATAGAGGGCAGGGGGAATACGCAGTATTTT. This codes for CASSIEGRGNTQYF.